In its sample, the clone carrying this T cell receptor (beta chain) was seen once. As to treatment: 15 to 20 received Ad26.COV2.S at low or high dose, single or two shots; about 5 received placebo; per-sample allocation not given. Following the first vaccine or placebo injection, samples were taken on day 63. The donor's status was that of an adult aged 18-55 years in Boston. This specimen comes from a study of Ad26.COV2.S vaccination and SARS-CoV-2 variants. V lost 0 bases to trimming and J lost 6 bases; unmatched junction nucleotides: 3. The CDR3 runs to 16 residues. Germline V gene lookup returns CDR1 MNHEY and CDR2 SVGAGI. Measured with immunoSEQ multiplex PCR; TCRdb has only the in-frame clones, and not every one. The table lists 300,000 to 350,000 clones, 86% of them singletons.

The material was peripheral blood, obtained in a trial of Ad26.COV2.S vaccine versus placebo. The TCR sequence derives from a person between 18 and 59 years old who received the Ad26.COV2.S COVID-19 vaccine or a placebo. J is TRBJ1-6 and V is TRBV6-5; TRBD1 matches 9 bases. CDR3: CASSYSRGQGNSPLHF. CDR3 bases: TGTGCCAGCAGTTACTCGCGGGGACAGGGTAATTCACCCCTCCACTTT.